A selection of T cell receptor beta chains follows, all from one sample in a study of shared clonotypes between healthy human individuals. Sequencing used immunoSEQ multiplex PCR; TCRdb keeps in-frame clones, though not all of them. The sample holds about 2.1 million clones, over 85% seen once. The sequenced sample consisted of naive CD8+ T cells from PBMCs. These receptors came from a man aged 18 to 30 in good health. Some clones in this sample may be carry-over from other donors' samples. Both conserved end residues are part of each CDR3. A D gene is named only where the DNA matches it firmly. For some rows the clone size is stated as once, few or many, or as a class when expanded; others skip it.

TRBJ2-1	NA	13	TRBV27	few	TGTGCCAGCAGTTTGGGACTTTACAATGAGCAGTTCTTC	CASSLGLYNEQFF
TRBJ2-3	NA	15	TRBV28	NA	TGTGCCAGCAACCCCCGCTCGGTAGCTCCAGATACGCAGTATTTT	CASNPRSVAPDTQYF
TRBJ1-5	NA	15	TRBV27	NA	TGTGCCAGCAGTCCCTCTGGGGGGGGGTTGCAGCCCCAGCATTTT	CASSPSGGGLQPQHF
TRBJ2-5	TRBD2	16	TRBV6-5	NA	TGTGCCAGCAGTTATTTTCCCGCGGGGGGACAAGAGACCCAGTACTTC	CASSYFPAGGQETQYF
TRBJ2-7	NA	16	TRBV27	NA	TGTGCCAGCAGTTCCTCAATCGGGCCAAGGACTTACGAGCAGTACTTC	CASSSSIGPRTYEQYF
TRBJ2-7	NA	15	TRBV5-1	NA	TGCGCCAGCAGGGCCGAGAACAGAGAGTTTTTCGAGCAGTACTTC	CASRAENREFFEQYF
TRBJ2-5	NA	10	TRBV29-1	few	TGCAGCGCCGCACAAGAGACCCAGTACTTC	CSAAQETQYF
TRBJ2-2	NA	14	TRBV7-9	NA	TGTGCCAGCAGCTTGGCGCGAAACACCGGGGAGCTGTTTTTT	CASSLARNTGELFF
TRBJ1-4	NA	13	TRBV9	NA	TGTGCCAGCATCGGGGGGTTCGATGAAAAACTGTTTTTT	CASIGGFDEKLFF
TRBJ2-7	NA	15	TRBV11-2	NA	TGTGCCAGCAGCTCCCGCCAGTCAAATGTCAACGAGCAGTACTTC	CASSSRQSNVNEQYF
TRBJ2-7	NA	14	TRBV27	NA	TGTGCCAGCAGTTTTGGGGTTTATCAGCACGAGCAGTACTTC	CASSFGVYQHEQYF
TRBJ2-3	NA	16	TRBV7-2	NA	TGTGCCAGCAGCTTACTCCCAGTTACTAGCACAGATACGCAGTATTTT	CASSLLPVTSTDTQYF
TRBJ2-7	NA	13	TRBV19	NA	TGTGCCAGTAGTGGGCGAGGGGGAGACGAGCAGTACTTC	CASSGRGGDEQYF
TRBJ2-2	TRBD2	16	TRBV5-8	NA	TGTGCCAGCAGCCCCGGACTAGCGGTGAACACCGGGGAGCTGTTTTTT	CASSPGLAVNTGELFF
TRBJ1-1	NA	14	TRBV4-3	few	TGCGCCAGCAGCCAAGATCCGGGGGGTGCGCAAGCTTTCTTT	CASSQDPGGAQAFF
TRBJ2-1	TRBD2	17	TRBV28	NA	TGTGCCAGCAGTTTTGAGATACTAGCGGGAGAACTAAATGAGCAGTTCTTC	CASSFEILAGELNEQFF
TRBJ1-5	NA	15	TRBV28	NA	TGTGCCAGCAGTTTCGGTTATAGCTCAAATCAGCCCCAGCATTTT	CASSFGYSSNQPQHF
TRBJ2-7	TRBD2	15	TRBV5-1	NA	TGCGCCAGCAGCGTCGGGACTAGCGGGAGCCGCGAGCAGTACTTC	CASSVGTSGSREQYF
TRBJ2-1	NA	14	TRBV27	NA	TGTGCCAGCAGTTTAATTGAGAGGCTAGGAGAGCAGTTCTTC	CASSLIERLGEQFF
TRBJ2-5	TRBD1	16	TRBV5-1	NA	TGCGCCAGCAGCTTGTCGACAGGGGGCCTCCAAGAGACCCAGTACTTC	CASSLSTGGLQETQYF
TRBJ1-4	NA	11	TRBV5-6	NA	TGTGCCAGCAGCTCTCATGAAAAACTGTTTTTT	CASSSHEKLFF
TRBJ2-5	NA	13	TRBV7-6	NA	TGTGCCAGCAGCACACGACAGGAAGAGACCCAGTACTTC	CASSTRQEETQYF
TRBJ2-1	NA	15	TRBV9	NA	TGTGCCAGCAGCAGGGCGGGGCCTACCTACAATGAGCAGTTCTTC	CASSRAGPTYNEQFF
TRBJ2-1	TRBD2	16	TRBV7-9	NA	TGTGCCAGCAGCTTAGAAGGACTAGCGGTATTTAATGAGCAGTTCTTC	CASSLEGLAVFNEQFF
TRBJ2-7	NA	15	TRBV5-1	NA	TGCGCCAGCAGCATTGCGAGGACACCTTCCTACGAGCAGTACTTC	CASSIARTPSYEQYF
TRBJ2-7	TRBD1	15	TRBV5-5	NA	TGTGCCAGCAGCTTGCGGGACAGGGGTTCCCACGAGCAGTACTTC	CASSLRDRGSHEQYF
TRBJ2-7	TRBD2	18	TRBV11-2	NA	TGTGCCAGCAGCTCCCCGGTCAAAGGTAGCGGGAGCGAGGACGAGCAGTACTTC	CASSSPVKGSGSEDEQYF
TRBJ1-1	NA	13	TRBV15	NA	TGTGCCACCAGCCCTAATATGAGGACTGAAGCTTTCTTT	CATSPNMRTEAFF
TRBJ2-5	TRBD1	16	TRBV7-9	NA	TGTGCCAGCAGGAAACCCTGGCAGGGGGCAGAAGAGACCCAGTACTTC	CASRKPWQGAEETQYF
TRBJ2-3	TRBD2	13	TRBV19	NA	TGTGCCAGTAGTCTACTAGCGGGTCATACGCAGTATTTT	CASSLLAGHTQYF
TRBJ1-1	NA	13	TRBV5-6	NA	TGTGCCAGCAGCCCCGGCGCGAACACTGAAGCTTTCTTT	CASSPGANTEAFF
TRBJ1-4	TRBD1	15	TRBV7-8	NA	TGTGCCAGCAGCCCCGAGACAGGGGGCAGGGAAAAACTGTTTTTT	CASSPETGGREKLFF
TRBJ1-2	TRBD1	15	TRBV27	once	TGTGCCAGCAGTCCCCAGGACAGGGCTCCCTATGGCTACACCTTC	CASSPQDRAPYGYTF
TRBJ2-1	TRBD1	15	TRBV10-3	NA	TGTGCCATCAGTGAGACCCGGACAGGGTACAATGAGCAGTTCTTC	CAISETRTGYNEQFF
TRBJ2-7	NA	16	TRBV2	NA	TGTGCCAGCGCCAACCCCGCCAGGACGAGTACCTACGAGCAGTACTTC	CASANPARTSTYEQYF
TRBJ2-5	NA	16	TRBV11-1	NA	TGTGCCAGCAGCTTAGTATTCGTATCCCCCATAGAGACCCAGTACTTC	CASSLVFVSPIETQYF
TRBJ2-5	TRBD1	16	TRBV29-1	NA	TGCAGCGTTGAGAGCGAAGACCGACAGGGACGAGAGACCCAGTACTTC	CSVESEDRQGRETQYF
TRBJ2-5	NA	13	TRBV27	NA	TGTGCCAGCTCTTACGGGACGCAAGAGACCCAGTACTTC	CASSYGTQETQYF
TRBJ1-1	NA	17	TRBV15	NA	TGTGCCACCAGCAGAGCGTACCCATCGGGTCGGGGCACTGAAGCTTTCTTT	CATSRAYPSGRGTEAFF
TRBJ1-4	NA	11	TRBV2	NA	TGTGCCAGCACTCCAGGGGAAAAACTGTTTTTT	CASTPGEKLFF
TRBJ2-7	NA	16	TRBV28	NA	TGTGCCAGCAGTTTATTCAGGGGGGCCCCTTCCGACGAGCAGTACTTC	CASSLFRGAPSDEQYF
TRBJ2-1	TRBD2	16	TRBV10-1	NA	TGCGCCAGCAGTGAGAGGCTAGCTAGCGGTAACAATGAGCAGTTCTTC	CASSERLASGNNEQFF
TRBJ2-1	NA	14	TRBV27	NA	TGTGCCAGCAGTGAAACTCAACTAGGCAATGAGCAGTTCTTC	CASSETQLGNEQFF
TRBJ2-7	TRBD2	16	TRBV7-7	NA	TGTGCCAGCAGCTTAGCGCCTTTAGCGGGGGACTACGAGCAGTACTTC	CASSLAPLAGDYEQYF
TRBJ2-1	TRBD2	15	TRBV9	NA	TGTGCCAGCAGCGTGGGGCTAGCGGAATACAATGAGCAGTTCTTC	CASSVGLAEYNEQFF